This T cell receptor beta chain came from a study of cytomegalovirus exposure and HLA in healthy donors. Study-wide findings and caveats: Listed as cytomegalovirus-associated were about 160 TCR beta chains. Rare TCR sequences dominated, though some public TCRs recurred in many donors. In most subjects, TCR beta sequences reportedly gave accurate predictions of HLA-A and HLA-B alleles.

This clone was picked up a small number of times. Its antigen is not known. J was trimmed by 6 bases and V by 5 bases; bases with no gene match: 4. CDR1 is SGHVS, CDR2 FQNEAQ, per germline. The CDR3 runs to 13 residues. Healthy donors of bone marrow made up the group. Primers for the PCR totalled 60 Vbeta and 13 Jbeta. Repertoires were generated with immunoSEQ multiplex PCR, while TCRdb's copy carries only in-frame clones and drops some. The sample records under 200,000 clones, around 77% being singletons. This sequence was found in a man in his sixties in good health and CMV-seronegative. Material for sequencing was PBMCs. V is TRBV7-8 and J is TRBJ2-1; 7 bases align to TRBD2. The CDR3 region has the DNA TGTGCCAGCAGCCGGACTAGTGCCAATGAGCAGTTCTTC. Protein sequence: CASSRTSANEQFF.